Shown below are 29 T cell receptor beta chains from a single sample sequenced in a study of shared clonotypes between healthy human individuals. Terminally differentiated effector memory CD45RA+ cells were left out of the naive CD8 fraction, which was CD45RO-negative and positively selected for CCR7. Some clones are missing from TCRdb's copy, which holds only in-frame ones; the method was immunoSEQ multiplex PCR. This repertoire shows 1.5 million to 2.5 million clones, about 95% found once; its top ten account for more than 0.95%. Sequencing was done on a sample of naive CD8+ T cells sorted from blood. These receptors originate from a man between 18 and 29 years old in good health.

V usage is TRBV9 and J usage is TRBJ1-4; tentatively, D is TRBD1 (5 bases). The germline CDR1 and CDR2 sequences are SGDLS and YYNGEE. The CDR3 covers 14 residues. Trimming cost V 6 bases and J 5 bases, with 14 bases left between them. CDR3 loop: CASTPGTWNEKLFF. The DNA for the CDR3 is TGTGCCAGCACCCCCGGGACGTGGAATGAAAAACTGTTTTTT.

For the CDR3, the DNA is TGTGCCAGCAGCCCAGACAGGGCCCTAGAGACCCAGTACTTC. Translating gives CASSPDRALETQYF. The chain combines TRBV7-6 with TRBJ2-5; TRBD1 agrees at 7 bases. Germline V gives CDR1 SGHVS, CDR2 FNYEAQ. The CDR3 has 14 residues. Trimming at V came to 5 bases and at J to 4 bases, leaving 7 bases not matched to a gene.

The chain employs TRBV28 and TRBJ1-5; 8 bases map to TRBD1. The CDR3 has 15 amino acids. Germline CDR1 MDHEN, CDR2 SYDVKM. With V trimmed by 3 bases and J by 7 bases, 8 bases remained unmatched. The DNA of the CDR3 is TGTGCCAGCAGTTTGCCGACAGGGGTGGAACAGCCCCAGCATTTT. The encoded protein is CASSLPTGVEQPQHF. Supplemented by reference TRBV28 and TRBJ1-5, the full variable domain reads DVKVTQSSRYLVKRTGEKVFLECVQDMDHENMFWYRQDPGLGLRLIYFSYDVKMKEKGDIPEGYSVSREKKERFSLILESASTNQTSMYLCASSLPTGVEQPQHFGDGTRLSIL.

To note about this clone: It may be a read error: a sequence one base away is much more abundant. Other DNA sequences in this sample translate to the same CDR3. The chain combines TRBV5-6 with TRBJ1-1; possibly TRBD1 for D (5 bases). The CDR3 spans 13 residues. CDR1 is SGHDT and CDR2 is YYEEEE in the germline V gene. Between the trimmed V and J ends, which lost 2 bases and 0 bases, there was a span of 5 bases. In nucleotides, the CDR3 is TGTGCCAGCAGCTTAGGGGTGAACACTGAAGCTTTCTTT. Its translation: CASSLGVNTEAFF.

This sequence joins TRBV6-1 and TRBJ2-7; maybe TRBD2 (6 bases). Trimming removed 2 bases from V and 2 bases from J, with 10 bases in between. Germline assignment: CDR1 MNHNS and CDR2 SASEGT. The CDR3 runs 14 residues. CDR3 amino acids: CASSESGDAYEQYF. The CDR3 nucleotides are TGTGCCAGCAGTGAATCGGGGGACGCCTACGAGCAGTACTTC.

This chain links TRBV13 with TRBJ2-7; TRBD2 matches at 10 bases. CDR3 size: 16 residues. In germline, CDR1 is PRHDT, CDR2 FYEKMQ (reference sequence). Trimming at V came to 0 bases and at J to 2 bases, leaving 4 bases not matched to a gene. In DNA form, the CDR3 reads TGTGCCAGCAGCTTAGGCGGGAGCGGGGGGGCCTACGAGCAGTACTTC. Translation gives CASSLGGSGGAYEQYF. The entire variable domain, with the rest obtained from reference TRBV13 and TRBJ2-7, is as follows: AAGVIQSPRHLIKEKRETATLKCYPIPRHDTVYWYQQGPGQDPQFLISFYEKMQSDKGSIPDRFSAQQFSDYHSELNMSSLELGDSALYFCASSLGGSGGAYEQYFGPGTRLTVT.

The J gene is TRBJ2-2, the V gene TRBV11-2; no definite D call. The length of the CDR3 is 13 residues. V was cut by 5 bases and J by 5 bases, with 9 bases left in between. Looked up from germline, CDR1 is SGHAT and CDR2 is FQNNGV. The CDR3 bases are TGTGCCAGCAGCCCCGCCGTTACCGGGGAGCTGTTTTTT. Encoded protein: CASSPAVTGELFF.

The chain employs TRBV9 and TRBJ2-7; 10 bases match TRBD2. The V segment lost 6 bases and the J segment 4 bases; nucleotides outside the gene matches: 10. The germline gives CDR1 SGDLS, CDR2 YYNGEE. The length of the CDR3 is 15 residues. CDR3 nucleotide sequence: TGTGCCAGCACCGTCGGAGCTAGCGGGAGTTACGAGCAGTACTTC. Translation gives CASTVGASGSYEQYF.

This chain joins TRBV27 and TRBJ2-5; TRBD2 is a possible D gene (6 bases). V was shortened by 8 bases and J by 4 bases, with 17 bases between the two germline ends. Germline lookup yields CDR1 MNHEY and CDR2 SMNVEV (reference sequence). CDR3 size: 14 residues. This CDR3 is CASGYGGVGETQYF. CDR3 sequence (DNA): TGTGCCAGCGGCTACGGAGGGGTGGGAGAGACCCAGTACTTC.

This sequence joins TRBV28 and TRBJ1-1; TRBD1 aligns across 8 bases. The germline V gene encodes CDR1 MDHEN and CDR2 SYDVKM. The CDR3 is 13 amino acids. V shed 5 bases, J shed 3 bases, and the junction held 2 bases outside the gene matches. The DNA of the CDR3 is TGTGCCAGCAGTACGACAGGGGACACTGAAGCTTTCTTT. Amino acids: CASSTTGDTEAFF.

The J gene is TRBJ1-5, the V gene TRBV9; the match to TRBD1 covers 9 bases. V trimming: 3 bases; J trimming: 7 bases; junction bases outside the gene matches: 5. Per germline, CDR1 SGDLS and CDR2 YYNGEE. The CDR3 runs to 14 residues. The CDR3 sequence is CASSAGQGHQPQHF. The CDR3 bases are TGTGCCAGCAGCGCCGGACAGGGGCACCAGCCCCAGCATTTT.

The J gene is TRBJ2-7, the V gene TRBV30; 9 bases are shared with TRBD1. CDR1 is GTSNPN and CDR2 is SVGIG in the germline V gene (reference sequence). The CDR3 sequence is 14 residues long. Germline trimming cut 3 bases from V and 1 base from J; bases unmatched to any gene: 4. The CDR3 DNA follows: TGTGCCTGGAGAGGGGACAGGGTGTCCTACGAGCAGTACTTC. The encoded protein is CAWRGDRVSYEQYF.

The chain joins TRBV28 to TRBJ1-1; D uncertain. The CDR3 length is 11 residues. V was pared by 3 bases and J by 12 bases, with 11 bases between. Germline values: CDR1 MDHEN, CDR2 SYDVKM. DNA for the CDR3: TGTGCCAGCAGTTTTTTGGAGGATACTTTCTTT. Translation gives CASSFLEDTFF.

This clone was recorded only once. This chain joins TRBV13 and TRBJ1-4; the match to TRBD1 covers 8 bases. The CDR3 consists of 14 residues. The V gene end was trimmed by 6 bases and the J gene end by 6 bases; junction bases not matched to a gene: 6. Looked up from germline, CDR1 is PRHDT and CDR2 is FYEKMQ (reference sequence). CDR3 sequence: CASRAGTGDEKLFF. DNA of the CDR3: TGTGCCAGCAGGGCCGGGACAGGAGATGAAAAACTGTTTTTT.

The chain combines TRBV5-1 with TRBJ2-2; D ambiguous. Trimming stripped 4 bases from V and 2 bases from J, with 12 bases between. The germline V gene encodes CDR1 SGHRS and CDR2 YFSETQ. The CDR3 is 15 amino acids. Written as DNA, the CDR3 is TGCGCCAGCAGCCTATGGTGGGAAAACACCGGGGAGCTGTTTTTT. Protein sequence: CASSLWWENTGELFF.

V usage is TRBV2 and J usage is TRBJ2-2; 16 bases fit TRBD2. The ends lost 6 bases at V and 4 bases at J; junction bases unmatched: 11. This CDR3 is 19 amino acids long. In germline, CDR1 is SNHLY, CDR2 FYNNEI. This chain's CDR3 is CASSGPGLAGGPRTGELFF. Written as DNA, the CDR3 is TGTGCCAGCAGCGGGCCGGGACTAGCGGGAGGGCCTCGCACCGGGGAGCTGTTTTTT.

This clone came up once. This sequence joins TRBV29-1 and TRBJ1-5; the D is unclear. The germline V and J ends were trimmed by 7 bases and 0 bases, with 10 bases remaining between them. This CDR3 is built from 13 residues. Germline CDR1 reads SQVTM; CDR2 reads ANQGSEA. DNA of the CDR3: TGCAGCGGATCGGAGGGTAGCAATCAGCCCCAGCATTTT. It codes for CSGSEGSNQPQHF.

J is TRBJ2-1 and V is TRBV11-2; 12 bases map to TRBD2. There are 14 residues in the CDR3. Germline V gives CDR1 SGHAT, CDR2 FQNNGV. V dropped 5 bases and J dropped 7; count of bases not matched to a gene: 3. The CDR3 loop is CASSPGTSGNEQFF. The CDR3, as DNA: TGTGCCAGCAGCCCTGGGACTAGCGGGAATGAGCAGTTCTTC.

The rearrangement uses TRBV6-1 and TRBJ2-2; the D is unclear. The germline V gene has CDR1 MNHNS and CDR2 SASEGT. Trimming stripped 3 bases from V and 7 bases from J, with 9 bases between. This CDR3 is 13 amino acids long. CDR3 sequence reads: CASSDSFYGELFF. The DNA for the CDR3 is TGTGCCAGCAGTGACTCATTTTACGGGGAGCTGTTTTTT.

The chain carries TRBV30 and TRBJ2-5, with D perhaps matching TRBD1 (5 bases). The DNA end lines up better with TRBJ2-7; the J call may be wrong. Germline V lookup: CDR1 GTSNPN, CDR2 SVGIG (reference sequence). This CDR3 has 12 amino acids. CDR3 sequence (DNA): TGTGCCTGGAGTGTCGACAGCTACGAGCAGTACTTC. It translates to CAWSVDSYEQYF.

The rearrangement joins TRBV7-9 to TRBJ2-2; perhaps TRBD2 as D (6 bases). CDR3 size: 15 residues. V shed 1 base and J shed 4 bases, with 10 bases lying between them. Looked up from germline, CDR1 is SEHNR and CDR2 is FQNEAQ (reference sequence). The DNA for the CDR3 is TGTGCCAGCAGCTTAGGAGGACTACCCACCGGGGAGCTGTTTTTT. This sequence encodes CASSLGGLPTGELFF.

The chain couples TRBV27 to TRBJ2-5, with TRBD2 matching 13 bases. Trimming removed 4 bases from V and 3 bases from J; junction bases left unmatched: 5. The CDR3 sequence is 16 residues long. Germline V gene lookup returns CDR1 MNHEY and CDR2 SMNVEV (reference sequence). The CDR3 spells CASSSWTSGSKETQYF. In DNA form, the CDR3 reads TGTGCCAGCAGTTCGTGGACTAGCGGGAGTAAAGAGACCCAGTACTTC.

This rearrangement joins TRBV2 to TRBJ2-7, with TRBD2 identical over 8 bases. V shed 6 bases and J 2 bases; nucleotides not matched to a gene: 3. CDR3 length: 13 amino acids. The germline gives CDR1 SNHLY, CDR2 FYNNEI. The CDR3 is CASRLADTYEQYF. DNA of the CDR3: TGTGCCAGCAGACTAGCGGATACCTACGAGCAGTACTTC.

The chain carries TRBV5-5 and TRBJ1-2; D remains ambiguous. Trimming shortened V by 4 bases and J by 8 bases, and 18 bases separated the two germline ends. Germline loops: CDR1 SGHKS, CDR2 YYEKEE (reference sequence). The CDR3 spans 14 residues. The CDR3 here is CASSPERVFEGYTF. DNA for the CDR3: TGTGCCAGCAGCCCCGAAAGGGTTTTTGAGGGCTACACCTTC.

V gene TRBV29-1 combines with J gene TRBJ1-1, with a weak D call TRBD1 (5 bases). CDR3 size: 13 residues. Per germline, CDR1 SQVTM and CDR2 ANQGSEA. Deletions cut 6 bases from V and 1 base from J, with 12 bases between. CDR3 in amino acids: CSVGDYGNTEAFF. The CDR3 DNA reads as TGCAGCGTAGGGGACTATGGGAACACTGAAGCTTTCTTT.

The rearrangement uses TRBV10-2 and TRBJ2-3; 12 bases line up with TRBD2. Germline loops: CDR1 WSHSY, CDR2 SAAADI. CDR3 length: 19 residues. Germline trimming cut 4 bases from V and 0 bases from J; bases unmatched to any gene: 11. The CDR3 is CASSGSSGRAPSSTDTQYF. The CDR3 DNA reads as TGCGCCAGCAGTGGGTCTAGCGGGAGGGCCCCCTCTAGCACAGATACGCAGTATTTT.

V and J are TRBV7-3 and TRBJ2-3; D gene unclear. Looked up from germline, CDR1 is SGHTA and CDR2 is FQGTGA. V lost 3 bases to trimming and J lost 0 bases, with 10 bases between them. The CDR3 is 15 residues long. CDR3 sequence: CASSLNGVSTDTQYF. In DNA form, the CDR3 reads TGTGCCAGCAGCTTGAATGGAGTTAGCACAGATACGCAGTATTTT. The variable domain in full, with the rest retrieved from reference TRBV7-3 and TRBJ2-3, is GAGVSQTPSNKVTEKGKYVELRCDPISGHTALYWYRQSLGQGPEFLIYFQGTGAADDSGLPNDRFFAVRPEGSVSTLKIQRTERGDSAVYLCASSLNGVSTDTQYFGPGTRLTVL.

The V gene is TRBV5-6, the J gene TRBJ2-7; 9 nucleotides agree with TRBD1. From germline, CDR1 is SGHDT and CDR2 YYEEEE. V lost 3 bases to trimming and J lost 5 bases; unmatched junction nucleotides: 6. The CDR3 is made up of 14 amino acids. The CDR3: CASSWGTGLNEQYF. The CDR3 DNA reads TGTGCCAGCAGCTGGGGGACAGGGTTAAACGAGCAGTACTTC.

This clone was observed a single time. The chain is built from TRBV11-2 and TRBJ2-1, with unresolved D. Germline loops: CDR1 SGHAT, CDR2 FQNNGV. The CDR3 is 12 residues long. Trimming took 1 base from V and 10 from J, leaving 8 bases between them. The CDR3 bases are TGTGCCAGCAGCTTAGGCGTCAGGGAGCAGTTCTTC. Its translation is CASSLGVREQFF.